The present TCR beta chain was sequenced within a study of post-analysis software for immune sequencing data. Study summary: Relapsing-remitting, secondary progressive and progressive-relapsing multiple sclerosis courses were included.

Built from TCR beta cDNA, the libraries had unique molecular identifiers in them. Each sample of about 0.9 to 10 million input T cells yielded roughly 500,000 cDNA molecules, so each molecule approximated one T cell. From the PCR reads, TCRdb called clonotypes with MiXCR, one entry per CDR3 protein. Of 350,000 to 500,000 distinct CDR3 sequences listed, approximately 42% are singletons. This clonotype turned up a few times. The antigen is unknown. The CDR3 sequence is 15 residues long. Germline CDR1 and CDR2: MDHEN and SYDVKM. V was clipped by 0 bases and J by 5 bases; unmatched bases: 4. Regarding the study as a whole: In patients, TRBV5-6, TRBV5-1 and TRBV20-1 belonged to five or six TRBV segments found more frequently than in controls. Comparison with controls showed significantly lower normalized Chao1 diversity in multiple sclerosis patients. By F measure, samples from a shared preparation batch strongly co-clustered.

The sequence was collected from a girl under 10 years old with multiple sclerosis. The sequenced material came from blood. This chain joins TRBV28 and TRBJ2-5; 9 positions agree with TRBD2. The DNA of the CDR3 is TGTGCCAGCAGTTTATGGGCTAGCGGGGTTGAGACCCAGTACTTC. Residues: CASSLWASGVETQYF.